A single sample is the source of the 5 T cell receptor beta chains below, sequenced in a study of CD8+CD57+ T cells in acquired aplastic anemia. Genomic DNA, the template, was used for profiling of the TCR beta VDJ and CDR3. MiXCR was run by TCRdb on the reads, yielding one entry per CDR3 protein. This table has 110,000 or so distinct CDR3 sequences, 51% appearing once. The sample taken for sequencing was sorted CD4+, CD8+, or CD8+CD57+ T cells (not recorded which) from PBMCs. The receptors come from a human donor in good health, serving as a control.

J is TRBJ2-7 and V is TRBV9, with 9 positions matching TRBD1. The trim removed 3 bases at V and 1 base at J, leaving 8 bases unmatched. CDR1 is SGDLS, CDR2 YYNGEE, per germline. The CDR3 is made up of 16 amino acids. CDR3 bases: TGTGCCAGCAGCGCACCGGGACAGGGTCATTCCTACGAGCAGTACGTC. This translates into CASSAPGQGHSYEQYV.

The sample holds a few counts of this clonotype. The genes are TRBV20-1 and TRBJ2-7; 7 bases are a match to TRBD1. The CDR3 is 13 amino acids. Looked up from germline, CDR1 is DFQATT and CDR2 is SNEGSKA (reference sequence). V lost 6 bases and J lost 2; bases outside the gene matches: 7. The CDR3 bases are TGCAGTGCGCAGCCGACAGGGACCTACGAGCAGTACTTC. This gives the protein CSAQPTGTYEQYF.

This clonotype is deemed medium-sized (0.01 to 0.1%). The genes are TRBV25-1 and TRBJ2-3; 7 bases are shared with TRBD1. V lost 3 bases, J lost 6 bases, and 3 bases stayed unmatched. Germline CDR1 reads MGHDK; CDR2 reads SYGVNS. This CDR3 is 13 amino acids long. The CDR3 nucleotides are TGTGCCAGCAGTGAGACAGGGACGGATACGCAGTATTTT. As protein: CASSETGTDTQYF.

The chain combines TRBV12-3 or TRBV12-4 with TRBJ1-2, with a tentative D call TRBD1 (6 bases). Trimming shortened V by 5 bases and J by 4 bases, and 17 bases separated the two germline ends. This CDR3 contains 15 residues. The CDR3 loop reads CASSSTSGTIYGYTF. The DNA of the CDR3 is TGTGCCAGCAGTAGCACTAGCGGGACAATCTATGGCTACACCTTC.

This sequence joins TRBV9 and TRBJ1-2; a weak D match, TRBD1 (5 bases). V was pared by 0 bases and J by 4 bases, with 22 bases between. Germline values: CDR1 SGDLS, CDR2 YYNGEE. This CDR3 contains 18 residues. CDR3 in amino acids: CASSVGGPRRRRGYGYTF. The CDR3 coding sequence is TGTGCCAGCAGCGTAGGGGGACCGAGAAGACGTCGTGGCTATGGCTACACCTTC.